This T cell receptor beta chain was sequenced for a study of cytomegalovirus exposure and HLA in healthy donors. PCR primers comprised 60 Vbeta and 13 Jbeta primers. Generated by immunoSEQ multiplex PCR, the TCRdb table keeps only in-frame clones and is missing some. The data contain about 190,000 clones, over 80% of them seen just once; the ten biggest clones take up 6.3%. The CDR3 has 12 residues. V lost 2 bases and J 7 bases, leaving 10 bases between the germline ends. Germline V lookup: CDR1 SGHRS, CDR2 YFSETQ. This chain uses TRBV5-1 with TRBJ2-7; TRBD2 might be the D (6 bases). The source material was PBMCs. This TCR derives from a man aged 40-49 years in good health and CMV-seropositive. The CDR3 protein is CASSFGGVEQYF. The CDR3, as DNA: TGCGCCAGCAGCTTCGGGGGAGTGGAGCAGTACTTC.